This T cell receptor (beta chain) emerged from a study of shared clonotypes between healthy human individuals. Study results and limitations: When naive CD4 clonotypes were compared across a handful of donors, 4% to 6.5% were shared.

Profiling relied on immunoSEQ multiplex PCR, and the TCRdb table lists in-frame clones only, not all of them. This sample has approximately 350,000 clones, with around two thirds found just once. Each sample came from a Caucasian adult donor living in Nashville, Tennessee. The CDR3 runs to 15 residues. V gave up 5 bases and J gave up 3 bases, with 14 bases separating them. CDR1 and CDR2 from the germline V gene are LNHDA and SQIVND (reference sequence). This clone has just one count. What it binds is unknown. Sequenced: memory CD4+ T cells sorted from blood. Noted subset: CD45RA-negative fraction. This TCR was sampled from a man under 40 in good health. The chain couples TRBV19 to TRBJ1-5; tentatively, D is TRBD1 (5 bases). The CDR3 DNA is TGTGCCAGTAGTCAACTCGGGACCCACAATCAGCCCCAGCATTTT. Translating gives CASSQLGTHNQPQHF.